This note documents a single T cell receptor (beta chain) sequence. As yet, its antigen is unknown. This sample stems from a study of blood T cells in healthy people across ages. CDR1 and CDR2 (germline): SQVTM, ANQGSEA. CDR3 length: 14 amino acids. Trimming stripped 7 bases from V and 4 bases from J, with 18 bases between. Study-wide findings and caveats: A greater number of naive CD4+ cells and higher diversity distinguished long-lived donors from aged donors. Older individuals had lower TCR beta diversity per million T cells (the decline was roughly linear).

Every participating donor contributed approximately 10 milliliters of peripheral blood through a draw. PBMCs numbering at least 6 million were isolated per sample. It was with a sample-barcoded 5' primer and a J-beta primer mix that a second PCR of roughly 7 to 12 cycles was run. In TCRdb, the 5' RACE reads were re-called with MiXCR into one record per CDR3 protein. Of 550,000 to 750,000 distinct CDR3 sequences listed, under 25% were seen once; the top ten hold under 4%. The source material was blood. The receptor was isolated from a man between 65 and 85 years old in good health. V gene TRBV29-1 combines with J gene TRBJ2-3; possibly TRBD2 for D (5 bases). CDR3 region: CSARPRAGADTQYF. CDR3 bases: TGCAGCGCCCGACCCCGGGCGGGTGCAGATACGCAGTATTTT.